This T cell receptor (beta chain) originates from a study of CD8 T cells in ankylosing spondylitis. General study findings and limits: Characteristic, it appeared, of ankylosing spondylitis blood was a TCR beta motif of several highly homologous variants. As reported, disease-linked clones showed significant enrichment in matched ankylosing spondylitis synovial fluid. Reactive arthritis synovial fluid and blood were previously reported to contain some motif variants.

A few counts support this clonotype. The antigen remains undetermined. Molecular-barcoded quantitative 5'-RACE produced these TCR beta libraries. TCRdb used MiXCR to reprocess the 5' RACE reads, holding one entry per CDR3 protein. This sample has almost 250,000 distinct CDR3 sequences, with 32% found just once. Germline V gives CDR1 SEHNR, CDR2 FQNEAQ (reference sequence). V shed 3 bases and J shed 4 bases, with 7 bases lying between them. The CDR3 covers 14 residues. This chain connects TRBV7-9 to TRBJ2-6; no clear D. This sequence originates from a male donor with ankylosing spondylitis or in good health (not recorded which). Input material: blood, either unsorted or a sorted T cell fraction (not recorded which). The CDR3 reads CASSFKGGANVLTF. The CDR3 DNA follows: TGTGCCAGCAGCTTTAAGGGAGGGGCCAACGTCCTGACTTTC.